Presented here are 17 T cell receptor beta chains from one specimen sequenced in a study of T cell responses to AZD1222 COVID-19 vaccine. Profiling relied on immunoSEQ multiplex PCR, and the TCRdb table lists in-frame clones only, not all of them. This table holds about 150,000 clones, over 90% found once. Sequencing used peripheral blood, obtained on day 0 of AZD1222 vaccination. The receptors were sampled from an adult in good health.

The V call is TRBV10-1, the J call TRBJ2-7, with 11 bases identical to TRBD2. CDR3 length: 15 residues. V dropped 5 bases and J dropped 2; count of bases not matched to a gene: 5. From germline, CDR1 is WNHNN and CDR2 SYGVQD (reference sequence). CDR3 bases: TGCGCCAGCAGTCCGGGACTAGCGGTAGCCTACGAGCAGTACTTC. It codes for CASSPGLAVAYEQYF.

V is TRBV6-5 and J is TRBJ1-4; D might be TRBD1 (5 bases). V lost 7 bases, J lost 2 bases, and 14 bases lay in between. This CDR3 has 15 amino acids. Germline CDR1 MNHEY, CDR2 SVGAGI. The CDR3 loop is CASKDPTETNEKLFF. As DNA, the CDR3 is TGTGCCAGCAAAGACCCGACAGAGACTAATGAAAAACTGTTTTTT.

This rearrangement joins TRBV7-9 to TRBJ2-7; 9 bases match TRBD1. Germline-derived CDR1 and CDR2 are SEHNR and FQNEAQ (reference sequence). The CDR3 sequence is 15 residues long. The J segment lost 2 bases and the V segment lost 5 bases, leaving 7 bases of the junction unmatched. CDR3: CASSTRRDRAYEQYF. For the CDR3, the DNA is TGTGCCAGCAGCACCCGCCGGGACAGGGCCTACGAGCAGTACTTC. Filled out from reference TRBV7-9 and TRBJ2-7, the complete variable domain reads DTGVSQNPRHKITKRGQNVTFRCDPISEHNRLYWYRQTLGQGPEFLTYFQNEAQLEKSRLLSDRFSAERPKGSFSTLEIQRTEQGDSAMYLCASSTRRDRAYEQYFGPGTRLTVT.

J is TRBJ1-1 and V is TRBV7-9, with D possibly matching TRBD1 (5 bases). V lost 5 bases to trimming and J lost 7 bases, with 17 bases between them. The CDR3 extends over 14 amino acids. Per germline, CDR1 SEHNR and CDR2 FQNEAQ (reference sequence). The CDR3 bases are TGTGCCAGCAGCGCGAGGGGCCTCAAAAATGAAGCTTTCTTT. This sequence encodes CASSARGLKNEAFF.

The CDR3 here is CASSRTRDNEQFF. The CDR3 bases are TGTGCCAGCAGTAGGACTAGGGACAATGAGCAGTTCTTC. The chain uses TRBV7-2 and TRBJ2-1; 7 bases map to TRBD2. Germline trimming cut 6 bases from V and 5 bases from J; bases unmatched to any gene: 4. From germline, CDR1 is SGHTA and CDR2 FQGNSA. This CDR3 comprises 13 residues.

This clone was counted a few times. The chain combines TRBV12-3 or TRBV12-4 with TRBJ2-4; no clear D. V gave up 7 bases and J gave up 7 bases, with 14 bases separating them. The CDR3 covers 13 residues. Here the CDR3 DNA reads TGTGCCAGCAAAGTTGACCACACTAACATTCAGTACTTC. It is translated as CASKVDHTNIQYF.

The V and J genes are TRBV6-5 and TRBJ1-2, with D possibly TRBD1 on 5 matching bases. Per the germline V gene, CDR1 is MNHEY and CDR2 is SVGAGI. CDR3 size: 13 residues. V was trimmed by 6 bases and J by 3 bases, leaving 11 bases between them. CDR3 region: CASSQDRHYGYTF. CDR3 DNA sequence: TGTGCCAGCAGCCAAGACAGACACTATGGCTACACCTTC.

The genes are TRBV5-3 and TRBJ2-2; 9 positions agree with TRBD2. TRBV5-3 is treated as an ORF (open reading frame) with a function not yet certain. Unmatched junction bases numbered 3, after V lost 0 bases and J lost 0 bases. CDR3 length: 17 amino acids. Written as DNA, the CDR3 is TGTGCCAGAAGCTTGGAGCGGGGGGAGGCGAACACCGGGGAGCTGTTTTTT. Translated: CARSLERGEANTGELFF.

This chain connects TRBV10-2 to TRBJ2-7; TRBD2 is a possible D gene (5 bases). This CDR3 is 15 amino acids long. Trimming removed 3 bases at V and 5 bases at J, with 17 bases between. CDR1 WSHSY and CDR2 SAAADI come from the germline V gene. The CDR3 spells CASSEVGESLNEQYF. CDR3 nucleotides: TGCGCCAGCAGTGAAGTTGGGGAGTCGCTTAACGAGCAGTACTTC.

The chain employs TRBV19 and TRBJ1-4; TRBD1 agrees at 10 bases. The J segment lost 12 bases and the V segment lost 7 bases, leaving 14 bases of the junction unmatched. Germline loops: CDR1 LNHDA, CDR2 SQIVND (reference sequence). The CDR3 has 15 amino acids. The CDR3 DNA sequence: TGTGCCAGTACCTCGGACAGGGGGTCTAATGAGCAACTGTTTTTT. It codes for CASTSDRGSNEQLFF. The full variable domain, rest sourced from reference TRBV19 and TRBJ1-4, is DGGITQSPKYLFRKEGQNVTLSCEQNLNHDAMYWYRQDPGQGLRLIYYSQIVNDFQKGDIAEGYSVSREKKESFPLTVTSAQKNPTAFYLCASTSDRGSNEQLFFGSGTQLSVL.

This clone was seen once. The chain has TRBV7-2 and TRBJ2-2; D not certain. Germline CDR1 reads SGHTA; CDR2 reads FQGNSA. The V end lost 1 base, the J end lost 4 bases, and 7 bases lay between the germline ends. The CDR3 contains 14 residues. The CDR3 sequence: CASSLGASTGELFF. The CDR3 coding sequence is TGTGCCAGCAGCTTAGGCGCATCCACCGGGGAGCTGTTTTTT.

The gene calls are TRBV5-1 and TRBJ1-1; D is unresolved. This CDR3 region has 13 residues. V lost 0 bases, J lost 3 bases, and 6 bases lay in between. Germline loops: CDR1 SGHRS, CDR2 YFSETQ. The CDR3: CASSLVGYTEAFF. CDR3 nucleotides: TGCGCCAGCAGCTTGGTCGGGTACACTGAAGCTTTCTTT. The full variable domain, in which reference TRBV5-1 and TRBJ1-1 provide the parts outside the CDR3, is KAGVTQTPRYLIKTRGQQVTLSCSPISGHRSVSWYQQTPGQGLQFLFEYFSETQRNKGNFPGRFSGRQFSNSRSEMNVSTLELGDSALYLCASSLVGYTEAFFGQGTRLTVV.

J is TRBJ2-7 and V is TRBV6-4; TRBD1 might be the D (6 bases). In germline, CDR1 is MRHNA, CDR2 SNTAGT. CDR3 length: 17 residues. V dropped 5 bases and J dropped 3 bases, with 23 bases sitting between them. The CDR3 sequence: CASSSQRQAGFYYEQYF. CDR3 coding DNA: TGTGCCAGCAGTTCCCAGCGACAGGCCGGATTTTACTACGAGCAGTACTTC.

The chain combines TRBV2 with TRBJ2-1, with 8 positions matching TRBD2. Germline V gene lookup returns CDR1 SNHLY and CDR2 FYNNEI. Germline trimming cut 5 bases from V and 0 bases from J; bases unmatched to any gene: 18. The CDR3 spans 20 residues. CDR3 nucleotides: TGTGCCAGCAGTCCATTGGTGATTAGCGGGACTTTGAGCTCCTACAATGAGCAGTTCTTC. Translation gives CASSPLVISGTLSSYNEQFF.

The V gene is TRBV28, the J gene TRBJ2-7, with TRBD1 matching over 7 bases. CDR3 length equals 14 residues. Germline V gives CDR1 MDHEN, CDR2 SYDVKM. V gave up 7 bases and J gave up 0 bases; unmatched junction bases: 6. The CDR3 DNA sequence: TGTGCCAGCACCCCGACAGGGAGCTCCTACGAGCAGTACTTC. Translating it yields CASTPTGSSYEQYF.

The V gene is TRBV7-9, the J gene TRBJ2-3; D unclear. Germline CDR1 reads SEHNR; CDR2 reads FQNEAQ (reference sequence). This CDR3 has 17 amino acids. Trimming took 5 bases from V and 1 from J, leaving 19 bases between them. The CDR3 sequence: CASSPRVGPLGTDTQYF. The DNA for the CDR3 is TGTGCCAGCAGCCCTAGGGTGGGCCCTCTCGGCACAGATACGCAGTATTTT.

The chain recombines TRBV7-9 with TRBJ2-2; 8 nucleotides line up with TRBD2. The germline CDR1 and CDR2 sequences are SEHNR and FQNEAQ (reference sequence). With V trimmed by 1 base and J by 9 bases, 10 bases remained unmatched. This CDR3 contains 16 residues. DNA for the CDR3: TGTGCCAGCAGCTTAGGTGCCGGGAGGGTGAACAGGGAGCTGTTTTTT. This translates into CASSLGAGRVNRELFF.